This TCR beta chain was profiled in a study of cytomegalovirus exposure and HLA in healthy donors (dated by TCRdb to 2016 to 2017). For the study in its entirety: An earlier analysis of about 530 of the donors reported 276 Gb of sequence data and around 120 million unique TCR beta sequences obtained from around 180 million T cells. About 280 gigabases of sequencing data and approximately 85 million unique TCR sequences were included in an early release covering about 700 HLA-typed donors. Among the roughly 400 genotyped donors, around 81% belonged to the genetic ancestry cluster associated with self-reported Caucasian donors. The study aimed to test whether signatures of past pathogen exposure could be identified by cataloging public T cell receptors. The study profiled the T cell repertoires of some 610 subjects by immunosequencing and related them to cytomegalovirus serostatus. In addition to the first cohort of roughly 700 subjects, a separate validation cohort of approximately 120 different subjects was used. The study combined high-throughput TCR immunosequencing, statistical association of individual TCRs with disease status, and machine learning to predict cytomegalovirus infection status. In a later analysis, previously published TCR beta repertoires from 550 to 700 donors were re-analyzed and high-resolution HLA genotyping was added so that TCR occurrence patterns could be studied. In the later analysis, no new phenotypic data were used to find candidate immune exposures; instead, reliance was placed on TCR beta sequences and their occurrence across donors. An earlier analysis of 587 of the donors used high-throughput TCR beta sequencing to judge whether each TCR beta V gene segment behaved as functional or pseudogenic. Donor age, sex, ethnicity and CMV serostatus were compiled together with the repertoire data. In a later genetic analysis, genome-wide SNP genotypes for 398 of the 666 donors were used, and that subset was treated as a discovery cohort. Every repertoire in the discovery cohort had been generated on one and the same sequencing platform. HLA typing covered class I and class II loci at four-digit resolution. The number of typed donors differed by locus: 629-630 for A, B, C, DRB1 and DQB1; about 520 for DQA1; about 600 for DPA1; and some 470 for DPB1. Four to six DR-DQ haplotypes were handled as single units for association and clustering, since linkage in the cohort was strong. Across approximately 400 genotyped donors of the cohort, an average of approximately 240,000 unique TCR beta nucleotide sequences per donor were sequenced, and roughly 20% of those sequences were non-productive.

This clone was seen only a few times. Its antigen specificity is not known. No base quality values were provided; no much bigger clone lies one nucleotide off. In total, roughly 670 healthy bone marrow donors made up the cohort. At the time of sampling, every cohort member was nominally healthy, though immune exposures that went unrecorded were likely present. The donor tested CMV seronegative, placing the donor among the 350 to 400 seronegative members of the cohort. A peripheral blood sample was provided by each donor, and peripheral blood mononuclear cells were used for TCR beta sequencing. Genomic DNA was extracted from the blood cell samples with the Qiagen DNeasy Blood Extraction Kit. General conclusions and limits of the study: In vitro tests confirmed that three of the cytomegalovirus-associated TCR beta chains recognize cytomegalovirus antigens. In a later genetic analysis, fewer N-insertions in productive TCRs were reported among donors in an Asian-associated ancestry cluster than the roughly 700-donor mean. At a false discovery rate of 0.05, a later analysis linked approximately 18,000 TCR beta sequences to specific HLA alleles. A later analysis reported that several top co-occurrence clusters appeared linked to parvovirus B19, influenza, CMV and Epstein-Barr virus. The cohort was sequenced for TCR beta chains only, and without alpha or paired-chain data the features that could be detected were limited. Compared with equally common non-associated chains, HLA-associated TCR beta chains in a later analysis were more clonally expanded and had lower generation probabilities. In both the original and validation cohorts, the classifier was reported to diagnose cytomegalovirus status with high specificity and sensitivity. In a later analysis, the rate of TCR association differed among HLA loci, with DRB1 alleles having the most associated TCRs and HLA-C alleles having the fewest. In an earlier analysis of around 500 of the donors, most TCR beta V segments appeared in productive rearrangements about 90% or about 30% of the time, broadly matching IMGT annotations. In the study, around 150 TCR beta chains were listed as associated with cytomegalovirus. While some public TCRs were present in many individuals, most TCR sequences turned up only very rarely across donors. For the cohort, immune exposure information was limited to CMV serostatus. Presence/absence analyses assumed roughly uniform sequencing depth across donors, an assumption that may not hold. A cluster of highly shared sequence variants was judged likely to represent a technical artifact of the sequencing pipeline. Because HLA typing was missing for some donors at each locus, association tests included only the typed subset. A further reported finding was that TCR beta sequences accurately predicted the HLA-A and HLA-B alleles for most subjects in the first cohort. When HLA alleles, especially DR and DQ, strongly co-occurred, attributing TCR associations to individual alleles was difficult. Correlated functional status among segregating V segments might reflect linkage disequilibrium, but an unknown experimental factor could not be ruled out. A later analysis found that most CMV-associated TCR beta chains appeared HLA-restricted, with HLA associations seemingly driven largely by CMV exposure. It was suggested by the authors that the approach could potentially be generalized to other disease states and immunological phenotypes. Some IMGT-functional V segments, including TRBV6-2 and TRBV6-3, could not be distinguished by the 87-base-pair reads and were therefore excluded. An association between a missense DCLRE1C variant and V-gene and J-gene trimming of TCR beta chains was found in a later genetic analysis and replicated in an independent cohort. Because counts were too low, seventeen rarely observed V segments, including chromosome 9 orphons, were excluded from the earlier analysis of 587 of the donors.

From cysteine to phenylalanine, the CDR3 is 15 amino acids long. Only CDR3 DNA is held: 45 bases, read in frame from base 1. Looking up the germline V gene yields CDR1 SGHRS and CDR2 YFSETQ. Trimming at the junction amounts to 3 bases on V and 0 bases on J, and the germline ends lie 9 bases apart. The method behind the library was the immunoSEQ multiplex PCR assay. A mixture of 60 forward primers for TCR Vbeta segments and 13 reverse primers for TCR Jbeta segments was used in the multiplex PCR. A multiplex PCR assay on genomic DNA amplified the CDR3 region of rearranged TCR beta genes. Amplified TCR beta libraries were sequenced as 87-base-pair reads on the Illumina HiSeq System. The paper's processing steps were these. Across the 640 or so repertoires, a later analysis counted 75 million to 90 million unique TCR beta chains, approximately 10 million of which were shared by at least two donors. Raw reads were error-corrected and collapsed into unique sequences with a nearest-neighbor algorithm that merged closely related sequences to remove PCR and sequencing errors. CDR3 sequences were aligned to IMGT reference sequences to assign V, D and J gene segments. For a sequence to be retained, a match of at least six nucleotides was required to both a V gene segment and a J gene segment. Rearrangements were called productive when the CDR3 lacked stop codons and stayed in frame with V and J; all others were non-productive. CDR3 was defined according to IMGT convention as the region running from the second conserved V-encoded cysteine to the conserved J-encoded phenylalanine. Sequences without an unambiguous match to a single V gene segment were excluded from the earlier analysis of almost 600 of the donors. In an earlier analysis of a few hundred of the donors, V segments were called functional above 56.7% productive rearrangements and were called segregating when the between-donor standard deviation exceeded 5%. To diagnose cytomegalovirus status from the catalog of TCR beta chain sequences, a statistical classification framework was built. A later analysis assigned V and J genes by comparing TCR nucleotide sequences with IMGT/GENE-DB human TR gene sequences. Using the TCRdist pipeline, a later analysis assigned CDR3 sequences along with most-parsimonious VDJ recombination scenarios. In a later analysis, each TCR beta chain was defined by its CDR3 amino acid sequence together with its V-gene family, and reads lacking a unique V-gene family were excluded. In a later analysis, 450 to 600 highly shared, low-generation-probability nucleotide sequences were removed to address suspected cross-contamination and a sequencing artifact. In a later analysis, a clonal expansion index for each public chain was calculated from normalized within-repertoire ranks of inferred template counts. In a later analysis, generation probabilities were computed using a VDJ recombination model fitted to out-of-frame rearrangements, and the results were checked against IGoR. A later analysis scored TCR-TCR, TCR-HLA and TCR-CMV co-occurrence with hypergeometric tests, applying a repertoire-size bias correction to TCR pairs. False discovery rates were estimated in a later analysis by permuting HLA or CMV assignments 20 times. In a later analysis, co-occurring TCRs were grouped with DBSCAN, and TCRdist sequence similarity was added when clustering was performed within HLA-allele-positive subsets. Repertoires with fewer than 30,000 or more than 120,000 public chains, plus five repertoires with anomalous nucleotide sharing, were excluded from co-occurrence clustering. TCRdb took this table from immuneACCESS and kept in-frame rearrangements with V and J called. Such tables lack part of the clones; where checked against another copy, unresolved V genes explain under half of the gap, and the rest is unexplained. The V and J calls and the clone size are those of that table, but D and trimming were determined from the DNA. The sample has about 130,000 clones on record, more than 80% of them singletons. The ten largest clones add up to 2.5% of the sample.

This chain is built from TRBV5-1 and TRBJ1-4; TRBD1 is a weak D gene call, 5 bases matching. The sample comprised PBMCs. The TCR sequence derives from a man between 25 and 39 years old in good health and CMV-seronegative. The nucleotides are TGCGCCAGCAGCTGGGGGACTGCAACTAATGAAAAACTGTTTTTT. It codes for CASSWGTATNEKLFF. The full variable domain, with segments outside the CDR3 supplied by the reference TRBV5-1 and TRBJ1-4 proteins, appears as KAGVTQTPRYLIKTRGQQVTLSCSPISGHRSVSWYQQTPGQGLQFLFEYFSETQRNKGNFPGRFSGRQFSNSRSEMNVSTLELGDSALYLCASSWGTATNEKLFFGSGTQLSVL.